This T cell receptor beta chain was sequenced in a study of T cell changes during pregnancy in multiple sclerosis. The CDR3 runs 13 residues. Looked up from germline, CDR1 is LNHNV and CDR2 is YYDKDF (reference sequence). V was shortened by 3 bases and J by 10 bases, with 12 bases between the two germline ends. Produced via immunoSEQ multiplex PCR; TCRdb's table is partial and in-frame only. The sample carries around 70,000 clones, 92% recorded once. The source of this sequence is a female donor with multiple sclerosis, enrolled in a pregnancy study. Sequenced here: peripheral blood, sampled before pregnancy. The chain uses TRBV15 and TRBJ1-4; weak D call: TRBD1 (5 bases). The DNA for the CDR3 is TGTGCCACCAGCAGGCCGGGGGTGGGAAAACTGTTTTTT. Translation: CATSRPGVGKLFF. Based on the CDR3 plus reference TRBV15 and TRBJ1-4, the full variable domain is DAMVIQNPRYQVTQFGKPVTLSCSQTLNHNVMYWYQQKSSQAPKLLFHYYDKDFNNEADTPDNFQSRRPNTSFCFLDIRSPGLGDTAMYLCATSRPGVGKLFFGSGTQLSVL.